This T cell receptor beta chain was documented in a study of T cell responses to AZD1222 COVID-19 vaccine. Study in general: Recipients boosted at about 4 weeks or about 12 weeks are pooled. Whole-study findings and limits: After the peak T cell response, and only then, were repertoires sampled. Seropositive status at baseline applied to only a handful of AZD1222 recipients.

Profiling relied on immunoSEQ multiplex PCR, and the TCRdb table lists in-frame clones only, not all of them. The sample carries more than 85,000 clones, approximately 91% recorded once. As concerns this clone: The antigen is undetermined.

Germline V gene data show CDR1 as SEHNR and CDR2 as FQNEAQ (reference sequence). The CDR3 is 14 amino acids. V gave up 3 bases and J gave up 3 bases; unmatched junction bases: 4. The sequencing used peripheral blood, collected on day 0 of AZD1222 vaccination. The receptor comes from an adult in good health. V usage is TRBV7-9 and J usage is TRBJ2-5, with 7 bases that match TRBD2. CDR3 in amino acids: CASSLGLAEETQYF. CDR3 coding DNA: TGTGCCAGCAGCTTGGGCCTAGCGGAAGAGACCCAGTACTTC.